This TCR beta chain was recorded in a study of spatial heterogeneity in lung cancer. Study results and limitations: Higher tumor mutation counts went along with higher counts of expanded intratumoral alpha and beta TCRs.

This clonotype was counted ten times or more. Its antigen is currently unknown. Time point denoted: sample taken at primary tumor resection. The germline V gene has CDR1 SQVTM and CDR2 ANQGSEA. The CDR3 consists of 14 residues. V lost 3 bases and J 5 bases, leaving 16 bases between the germline ends. TCRdb reprocessed the 5' RACE reads via MiXCR and lists one record per CDR3 protein. The data show around 4,800 distinct CDR3 sequences, with 5% to 6.5% seen just once and roughly 30% held by the top ten. The chain couples TRBV29-1 to TRBJ1-2, with D perhaps TRBD1 (6 bases). The sequences come from lung tumor tissue, collected at surgery. This receptor was obtained from a male donor with early-stage non-small cell lung cancer. In DNA form, the CDR3 reads TGCAGCGTTGACGGTGGGGGCCGCCTATATGGCTACACCTTC. It codes for CSVDGGGRLYGYTF.